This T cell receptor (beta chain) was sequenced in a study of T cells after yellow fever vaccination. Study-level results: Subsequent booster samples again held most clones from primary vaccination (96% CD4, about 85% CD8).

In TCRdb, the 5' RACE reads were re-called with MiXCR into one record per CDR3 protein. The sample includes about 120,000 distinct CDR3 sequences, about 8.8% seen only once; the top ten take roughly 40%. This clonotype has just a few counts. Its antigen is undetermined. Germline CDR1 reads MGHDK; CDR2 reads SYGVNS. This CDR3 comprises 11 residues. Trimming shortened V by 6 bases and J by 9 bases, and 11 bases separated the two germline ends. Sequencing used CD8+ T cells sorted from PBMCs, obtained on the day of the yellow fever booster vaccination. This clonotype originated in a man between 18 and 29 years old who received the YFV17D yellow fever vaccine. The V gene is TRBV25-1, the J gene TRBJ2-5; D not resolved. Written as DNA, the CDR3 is TGTGCCAGCAGCGGTCAGGTGGCCCAGTACTTC. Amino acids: CASSGQVAQYF.